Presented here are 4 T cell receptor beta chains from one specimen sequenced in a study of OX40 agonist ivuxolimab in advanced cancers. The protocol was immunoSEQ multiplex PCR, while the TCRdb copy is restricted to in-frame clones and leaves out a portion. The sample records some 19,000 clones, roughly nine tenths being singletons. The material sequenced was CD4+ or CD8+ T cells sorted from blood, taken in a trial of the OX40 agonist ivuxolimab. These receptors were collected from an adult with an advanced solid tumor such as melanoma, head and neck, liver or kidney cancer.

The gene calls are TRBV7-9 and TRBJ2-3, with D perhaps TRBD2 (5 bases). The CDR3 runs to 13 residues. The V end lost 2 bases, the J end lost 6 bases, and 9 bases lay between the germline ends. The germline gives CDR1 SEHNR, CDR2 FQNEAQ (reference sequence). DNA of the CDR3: TGTGCCAGCAGCTTACGTGGGGAGGATACGCAGTATTTT. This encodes CASSLRGEDTQYF. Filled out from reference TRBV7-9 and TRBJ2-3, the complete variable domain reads DTGVSQNPRHKITKRGQNVTFRCDPISEHNRLYWYRQTLGQGPEFLTYFQNEAQLEKSRLLSDRFSAERPKGSFSTLEIQRTEQGDSAMYLCASSLRGEDTQYFGPGTRLTVL.

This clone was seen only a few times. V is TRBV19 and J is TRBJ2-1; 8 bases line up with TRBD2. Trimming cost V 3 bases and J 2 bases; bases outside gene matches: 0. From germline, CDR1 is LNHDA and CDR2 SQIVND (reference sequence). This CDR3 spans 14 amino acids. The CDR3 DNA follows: TGTGCCAGTAGTATTAGCGGGGCCTACAATGAGCAGTTCTTC. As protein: CASSISGAYNEQFF.

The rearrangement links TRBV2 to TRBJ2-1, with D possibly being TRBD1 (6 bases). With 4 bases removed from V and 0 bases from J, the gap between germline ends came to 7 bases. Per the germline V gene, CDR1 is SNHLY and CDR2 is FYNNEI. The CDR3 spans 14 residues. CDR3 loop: CASSVGGSYNEQFF. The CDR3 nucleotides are TGTGCCAGCAGTGTAGGGGGCTCCTACAATGAGCAGTTCTTC. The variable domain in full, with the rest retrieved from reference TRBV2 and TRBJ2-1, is EPEVTQTPSHQVTQMGQEVILRCVPISNHLYFYWYRQILGQKVEFLVSFYNNEISEKSEIFDDQFSVERPDGSNFTLKIRSTKLEDSAMYFCASSVGGSYNEQFFGPGTRLTVL.

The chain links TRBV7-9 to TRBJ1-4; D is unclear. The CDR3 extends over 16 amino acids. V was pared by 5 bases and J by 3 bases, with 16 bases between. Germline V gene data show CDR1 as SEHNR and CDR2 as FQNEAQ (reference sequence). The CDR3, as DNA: TGTGCCAGCAGCGTAGAGTCTACAGCGCCTAATGAAAAACTGTTTTTT. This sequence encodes CASSVESTAPNEKLFF.